The present entry profiles one TCR beta chain with its context. What it binds is not known. Amplification yielded TCR beta CDR3 regions, with RNA transcripts as the source. First-round RT-PCR targeting the TCR CDR3 was performed with the HTBI primer set. TCRdb independently ran MiXCR on the multiplex PCR reads; one entry per CDR3 protein. The table has about 360,000 distinct CDR3 sequences, about 13% seen once. This sample is drawn from a study of T cells in Graves' hyperthyroidism and ophthalmopathy. V shed 2 bases and J shed 9 bases, with 2 bases lying between them. The CDR3 runs 9 residues. Germline V gene data show CDR1 as MNHEY and CDR2 as SMNVEV (reference sequence). Study-wide findings and caveats: Model output signaled ophthalmopathy a median roughly 6 months ahead of onset.

The sequence derives from a woman aged 18-35 years with Graves' hyperthyroidism. The chain recombines TRBV27 with TRBJ2-7; D remains unclear. Sequencing was carried out using blood. The chain's CDR3 is CASSLPQYF. CDR3 nucleotide sequence: TGTGCCAGCAGTTTACCGCAGTACTTC.